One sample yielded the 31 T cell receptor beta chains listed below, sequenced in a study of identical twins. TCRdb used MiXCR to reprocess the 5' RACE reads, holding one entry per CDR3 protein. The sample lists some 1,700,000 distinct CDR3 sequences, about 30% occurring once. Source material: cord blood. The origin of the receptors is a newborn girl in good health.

The CDR3 here is CSARDWNYEQYF. The CDR3 DNA reads as TGCAGTGCTAGAGATTGGAACTACGAGCAGTACTTC. The gene calls are TRBV20-1 and TRBJ2-7; the D is unclear. With 0 bases removed from V and 3 bases from J, the gap between germline ends came to 6 bases. The V gene's germline CDR1 is DFQATT and CDR2 SNEGSKA (reference sequence). The CDR3 sequence is 12 residues long.

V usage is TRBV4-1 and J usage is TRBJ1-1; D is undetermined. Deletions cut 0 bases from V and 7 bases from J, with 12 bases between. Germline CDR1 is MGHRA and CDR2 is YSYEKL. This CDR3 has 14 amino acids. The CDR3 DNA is TGCGCCAGCAGCCAAGAATGGCCGGACCTTGAAGCTTTCTTT. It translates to CASSQEWPDLEAFF.

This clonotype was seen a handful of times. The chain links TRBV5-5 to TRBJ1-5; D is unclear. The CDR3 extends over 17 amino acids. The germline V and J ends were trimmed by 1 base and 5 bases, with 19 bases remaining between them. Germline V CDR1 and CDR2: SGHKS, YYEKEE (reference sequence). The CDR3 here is CASSLRFLSVRDQPQHF. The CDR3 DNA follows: TGTGCCAGCAGCTTGAGGTTCCTGTCAGTTAGAGATCAGCCCCAGCATTTT.

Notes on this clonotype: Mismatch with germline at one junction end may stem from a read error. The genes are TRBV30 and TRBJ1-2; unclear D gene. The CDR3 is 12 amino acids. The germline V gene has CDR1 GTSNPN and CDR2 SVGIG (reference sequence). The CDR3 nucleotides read TGTGCCGGGAGTTGGCAGAACTATGGATACACCTTC. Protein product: CAGSWQNYGYTF. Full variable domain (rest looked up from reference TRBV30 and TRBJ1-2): SQTIHQWPATLVQPVGSPLSLECTVEGTSNPNLYWYRQAAGRGLQLLFYSVGIGQISSEVPQNLSASRPQDRQFILSSKKLLLSDSGFYLCAGSWQNYGYTFGSGTRLTVV.

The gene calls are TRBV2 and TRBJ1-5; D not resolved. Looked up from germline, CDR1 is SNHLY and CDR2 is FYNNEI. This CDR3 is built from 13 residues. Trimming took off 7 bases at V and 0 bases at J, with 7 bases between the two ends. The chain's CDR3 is CASIEGSNQPQHF. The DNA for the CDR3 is TGTGCCAGCATCGAGGGTAGCAATCAGCCCCAGCATTTT.

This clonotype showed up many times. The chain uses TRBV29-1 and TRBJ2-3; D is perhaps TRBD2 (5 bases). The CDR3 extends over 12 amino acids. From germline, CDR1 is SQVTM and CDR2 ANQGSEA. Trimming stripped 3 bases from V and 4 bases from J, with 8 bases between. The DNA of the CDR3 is TGCAGCGTTGAGCCCGGGGCAGATACGCAGTATTTT. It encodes CSVEPGADTQYF.

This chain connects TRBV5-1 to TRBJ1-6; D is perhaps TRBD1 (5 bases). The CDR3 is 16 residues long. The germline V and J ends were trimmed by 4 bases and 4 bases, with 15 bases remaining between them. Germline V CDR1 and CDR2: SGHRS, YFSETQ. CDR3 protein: CASSPGTADYNSPLHF. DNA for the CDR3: TGCGCCAGCAGCCCTGGGACCGCGGATTATAATTCACCCCTCCACTTT.

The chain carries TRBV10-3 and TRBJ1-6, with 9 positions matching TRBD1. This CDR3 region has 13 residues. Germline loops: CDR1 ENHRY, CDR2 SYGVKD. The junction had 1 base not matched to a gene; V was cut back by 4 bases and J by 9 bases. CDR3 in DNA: TGTGCCATCAGTGGGACAGGGGTTTCACCCCTCCACTTT. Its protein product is CAISGTGVSPLHF.

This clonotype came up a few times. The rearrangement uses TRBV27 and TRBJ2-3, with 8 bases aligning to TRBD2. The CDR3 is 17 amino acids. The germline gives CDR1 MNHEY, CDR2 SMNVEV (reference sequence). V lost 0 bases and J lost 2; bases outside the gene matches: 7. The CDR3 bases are TGTGCCAGCAGTTTATCTAGGCGGGAGGTCCCCACAGATACGCAGTATTTT. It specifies CASSLSRREVPTDTQYF.

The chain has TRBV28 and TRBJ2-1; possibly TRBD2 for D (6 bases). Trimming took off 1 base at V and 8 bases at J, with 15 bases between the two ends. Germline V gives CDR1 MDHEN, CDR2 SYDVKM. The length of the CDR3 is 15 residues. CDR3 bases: TGTGCCAGCAGTTTATCGGGGGTTGGAGCCGATGAGCAGTTCTTC. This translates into CASSLSGVGADEQFF.

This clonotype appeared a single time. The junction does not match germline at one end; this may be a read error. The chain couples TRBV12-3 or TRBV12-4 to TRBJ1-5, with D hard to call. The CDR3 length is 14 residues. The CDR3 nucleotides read TGTGCCAGCAGTTTTGAAGAAGGCAATCGGCCCCAGCATTTT. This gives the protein CASSFEEGNRPQHF.

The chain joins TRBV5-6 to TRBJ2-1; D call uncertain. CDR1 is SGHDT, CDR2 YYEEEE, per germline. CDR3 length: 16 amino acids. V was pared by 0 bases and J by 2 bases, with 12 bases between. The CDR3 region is CASSLGITTAYNEQFF. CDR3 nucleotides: TGTGCCAGCAGCTTGGGGATAACAACGGCCTACAATGAGCAGTTCTTC.

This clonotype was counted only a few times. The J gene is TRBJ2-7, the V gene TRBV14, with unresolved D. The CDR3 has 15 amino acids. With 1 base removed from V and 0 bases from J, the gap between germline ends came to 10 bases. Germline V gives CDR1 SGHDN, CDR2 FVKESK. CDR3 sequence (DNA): TGTGCCAGCAGCCAAGCCCCGGACCCCTCCTACGAGCAGTACTTC. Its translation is CASSQAPDPSYEQYF. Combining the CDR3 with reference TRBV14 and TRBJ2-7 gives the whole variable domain EAGVTQFPSHSVIEKGQTVTLRCDPISGHDNLYWYRRVMGKEIKFLLHFVKESKQDESGMPNNRFLAERTGGTYSTLKVQPAELEDSGVYFCASSQAPDPSYEQYFGPGTRLTVT.

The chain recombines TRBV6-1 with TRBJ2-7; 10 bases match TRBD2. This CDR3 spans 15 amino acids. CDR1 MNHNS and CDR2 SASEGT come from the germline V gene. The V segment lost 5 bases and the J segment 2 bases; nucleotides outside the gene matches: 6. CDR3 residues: CASSLEREGTYEQYF. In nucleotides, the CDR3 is TGTGCCAGCAGTCTAGAGCGGGAGGGTACCTACGAGCAGTACTTC.

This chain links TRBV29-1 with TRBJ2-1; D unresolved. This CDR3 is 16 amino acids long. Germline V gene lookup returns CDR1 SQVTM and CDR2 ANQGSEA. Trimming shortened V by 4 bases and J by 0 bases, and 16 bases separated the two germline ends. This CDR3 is CSVGPYSSSSYNEQFF. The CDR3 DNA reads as TGCAGCGTTGGACCCTACTCCTCGAGCTCCTACAATGAGCAGTTCTTC.

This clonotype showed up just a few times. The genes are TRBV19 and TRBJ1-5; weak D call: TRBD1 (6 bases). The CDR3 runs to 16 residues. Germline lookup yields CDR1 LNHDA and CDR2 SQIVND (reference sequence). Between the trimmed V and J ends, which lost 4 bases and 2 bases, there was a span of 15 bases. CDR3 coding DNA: TGTGCCAGTAGTACCCTCGGACAGATCCGCAATCAGCCCCAGCATTTT. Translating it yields CASSTLGQIRNQPQHF.

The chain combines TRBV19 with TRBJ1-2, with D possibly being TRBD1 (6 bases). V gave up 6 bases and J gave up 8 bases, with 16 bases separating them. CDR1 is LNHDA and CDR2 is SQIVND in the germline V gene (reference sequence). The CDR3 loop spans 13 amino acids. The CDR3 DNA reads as TGTGCCAGTAGCCCGACAGGCTCAGGCGGCTACACCTTC. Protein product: CASSPTGSGGYTF.

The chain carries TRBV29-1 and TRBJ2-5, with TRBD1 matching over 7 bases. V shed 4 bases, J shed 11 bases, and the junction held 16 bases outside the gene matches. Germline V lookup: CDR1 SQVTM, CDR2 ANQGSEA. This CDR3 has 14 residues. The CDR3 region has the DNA TGCAGCGTTGCGGCGACAGGGCCTAACAATGAGCAGTACTTC. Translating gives CSVAATGPNNEQYF.

The CDR3 coding sequence is TGTGCCAGCACTTTGGGGGGCGGGGAGCTGTTTTTT. It translates to CASTLGGGELFF. V gene TRBV2 combines with J gene TRBJ2-2; D perhaps matches TRBD2 (6 bases). Germline V gene sequence: CDR1 SNHLY, CDR2 FYNNEI. Trimming removed 7 bases at V and 7 bases at J, with 10 bases between. There are 12 residues in the CDR3.

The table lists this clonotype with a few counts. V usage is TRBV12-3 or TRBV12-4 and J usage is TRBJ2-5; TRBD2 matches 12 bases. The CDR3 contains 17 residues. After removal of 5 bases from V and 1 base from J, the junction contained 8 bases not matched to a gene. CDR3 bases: TGTGCCAGCAGTAAGGGACTAGCGGGCCCTCTCCAAGAGACCCAGTACTTC. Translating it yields CASSKGLAGPLQETQYF.

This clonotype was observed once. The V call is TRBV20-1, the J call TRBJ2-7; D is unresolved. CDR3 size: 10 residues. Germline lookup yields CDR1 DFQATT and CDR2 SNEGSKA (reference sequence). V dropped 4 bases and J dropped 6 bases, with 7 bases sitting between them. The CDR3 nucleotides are TGCAGTGCTATTGTATCCGAGCAGTACTTC. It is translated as CSAIVSEQYF.

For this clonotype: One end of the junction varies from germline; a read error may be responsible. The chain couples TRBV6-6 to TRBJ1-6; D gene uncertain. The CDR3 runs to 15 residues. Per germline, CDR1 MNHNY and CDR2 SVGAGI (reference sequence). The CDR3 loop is CASSYEAPRTSPPHF. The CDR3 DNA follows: TGTGCCAGCAGTTACGAGGCCCCAAGGACGTCACCCCCCCACTTT.

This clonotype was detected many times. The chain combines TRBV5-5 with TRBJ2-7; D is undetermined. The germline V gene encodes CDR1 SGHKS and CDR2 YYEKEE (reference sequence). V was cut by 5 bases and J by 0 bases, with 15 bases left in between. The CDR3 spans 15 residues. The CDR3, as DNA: TGTGCCAGCAGTTTAGGCCAGGTTAGCTCCTACGAGCAGTACTTC. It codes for CASSLGQVSSYEQYF.

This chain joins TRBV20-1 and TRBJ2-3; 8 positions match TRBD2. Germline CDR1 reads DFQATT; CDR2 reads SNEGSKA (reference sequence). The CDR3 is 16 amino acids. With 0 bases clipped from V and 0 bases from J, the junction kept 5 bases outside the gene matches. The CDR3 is CSARDSSGRSTDTQYF. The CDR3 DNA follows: TGCAGTGCTAGAGATTCGAGCGGGAGAAGCACAGATACGCAGTATTTT.

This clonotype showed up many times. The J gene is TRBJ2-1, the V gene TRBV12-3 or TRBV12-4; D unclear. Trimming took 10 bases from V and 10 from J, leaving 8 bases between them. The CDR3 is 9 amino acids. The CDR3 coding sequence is TGTGCCACCAATCCAGAGCAGTTCTTC. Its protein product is CATNPEQFF.

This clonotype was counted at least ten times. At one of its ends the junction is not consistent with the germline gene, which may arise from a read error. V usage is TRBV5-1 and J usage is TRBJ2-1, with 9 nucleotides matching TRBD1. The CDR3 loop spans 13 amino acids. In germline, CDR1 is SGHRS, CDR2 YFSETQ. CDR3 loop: CASSSTGGNEQFF. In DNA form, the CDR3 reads TGTGCCAGCAGCTCGACAGGGGGCAATGAGCAGTTCTTC. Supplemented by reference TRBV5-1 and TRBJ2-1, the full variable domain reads KAGVTQTPRYLIKTRGQQVTLSCSPISGHRSVSWYQQTPGQGLQFLFEYFSETQRNKGNFPGRFSGRQFSNSRSEMNVSTLELGDSALYLCASSSTGGNEQFFGPGTRLTVL.

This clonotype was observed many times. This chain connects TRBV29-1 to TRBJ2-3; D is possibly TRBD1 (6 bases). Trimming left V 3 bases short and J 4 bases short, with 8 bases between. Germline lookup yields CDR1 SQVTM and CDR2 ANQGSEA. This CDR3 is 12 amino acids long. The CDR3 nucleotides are TGCAGCGTTGATGGGACATCAGATACGCAGTATTTT. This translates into CSVDGTSDTQYF.

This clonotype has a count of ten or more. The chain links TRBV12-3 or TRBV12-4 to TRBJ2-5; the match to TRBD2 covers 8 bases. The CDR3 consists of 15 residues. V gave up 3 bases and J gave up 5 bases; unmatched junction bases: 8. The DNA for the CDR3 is TGTGCCAGCAGTTTCGGGACTAGTTGGGAGGAGACCCAGTACTTC. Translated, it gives CASSFGTSWEETQYF.

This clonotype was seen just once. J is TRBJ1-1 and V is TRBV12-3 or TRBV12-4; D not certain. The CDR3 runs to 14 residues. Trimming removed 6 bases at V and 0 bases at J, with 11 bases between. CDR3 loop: CASSPKRMNTEAFF. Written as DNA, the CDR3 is TGTGCCAGCAGCCCCAAGCGCATGAACACTGAAGCTTTCTTT.

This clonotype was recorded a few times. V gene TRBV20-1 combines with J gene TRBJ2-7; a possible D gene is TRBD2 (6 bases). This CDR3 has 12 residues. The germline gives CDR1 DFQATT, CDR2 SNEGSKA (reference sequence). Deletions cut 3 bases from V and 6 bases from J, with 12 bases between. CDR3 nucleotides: TGCAGTGCTAGGGGGGGTCGGTTCGAGCAGTACTTC. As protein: CSARGGRFEQYF.

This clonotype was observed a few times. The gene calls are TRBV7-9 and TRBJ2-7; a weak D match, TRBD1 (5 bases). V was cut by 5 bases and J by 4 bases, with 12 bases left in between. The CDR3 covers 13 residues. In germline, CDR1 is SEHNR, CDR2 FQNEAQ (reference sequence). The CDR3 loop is CASSQSTDYEQYF. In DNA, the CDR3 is TGTGCCAGCAGCCAATCGACAGATTACGAGCAGTACTTC.